Sequencing of this T cell receptor beta chain was carried out in a study of blood T cell repertoires in COVID-19. Looking at the study overall: Acute and convalescent COVID-19 specimens originated in the United States, Italy and Spain.

Using immunoSEQ multiplex PCR, the repertoire was profiled, and TCRdb retains in-frame clones only, with some absent. The sample comprises about 190,000 clones, roughly 84% of which are singletons, and 3.2% rests with the top ten. The V gene's germline CDR1 is LGHDT and CDR2 YNNKEL (reference sequence). The CDR3 is made up of 15 amino acids. V shed 4 bases and J 6 bases; nucleotides not matched to a gene: 7. The TCR sequence derives from a woman in her twenties or thirties who had recovered from COVID-19. The chain uses TRBV3-1 (or the pseudogene TRBV3-2) and TRBJ1-4, with TRBD1 matching 8 bases. Input material: PBMCs or T cells enriched from blood (not recorded which). The CDR3 bases are TGTGCCAGCAGCCTCCGACAGGGGAAATATGAAAAACTGTTTTTT. Protein product: CASSLRQGKYEKLFF.